This TCR beta chain was captured by sequencing in a study of glioma-infiltrating T cells after dendritic cell vaccination. Study-level information: Patients received three intradermal dendritic cell vaccine injections at biweekly intervals.

Study-level findings and limits: Patients with more pretreatment TILs had longer time to progression and survival.

Stated time point: after dendritic cell vaccination, including at tumor progression/relapse. The PCR used 60 V beta and 13 J beta primers. TCRdb keeps only in-frame clones here, not all; method: immunoSEQ multiplex PCR. This repertoire shows some 91,000 clones, 75% to 90% found once; its top ten account for 2% to 2.5%. About this clone: The antigen is unknown.

The CDR3 runs 16 residues. Germline values: CDR1 MNHEY, CDR2 SVGAGI. Trimming shortened V by 2 bases and J by 2 bases, and 15 bases separated the two germline ends. The chain couples TRBV6-5 to TRBJ2-5; a weak D match, TRBD2 (6 bases). This clonotype originated in a human donor with glioblastoma. The sample consisted of blood, taken after dendritic cell vaccination. Written as DNA, the CDR3 is TGTGCCAGCAGTTACCCCGGAAAAGGGACTCAAGAGACCCAGTACTTC. This codes for CASSYPGKGTQETQYF.